Sequencing of this TCR beta chain was carried out in a study of siplizumab effects on memory and regulatory T cells. CDR3 length equals 13 residues. Germline-derived CDR1 and CDR2 are KGHSH and LQKENI. Trimming removed 2 bases at V and 0 bases at J, with 2 bases between. Clones were read by immunoSEQ multiplex PCR, and TCRdb kept only the in-frame ones, dropping some. The table lists about 100,000 clones, about 95% of them singletons, with 1% to 1.5% in the top ten. V is TRBV18 and J is TRBJ1-5; the D is unclear. Specimen: non-Treg CD4+ T cells sorted from blood. The sequence derives from a human donor in good health. CDR3 sequence (DNA): TGTGCCAGCTCACCAGCTAGCAATCAGCCCCAGCATTTT. This encodes CASSPASNQPQHF.